The 21 T cell receptor beta chains given below trace back to one sample, sequenced in a study of T-cell reconstitution after alpha-beta-depleted transplantation in children. A TCRbeta library incorporating unique molecular identifiers was prepared. MiXCR, applied by TCRdb to the PCR reads, yields one record per CDR3 protein. The sample records about 230,000 distinct CDR3 sequences, roughly 9% being singletons. Sequencing was performed on PBMCs from the stem cell graft donor, taken from the stem cell graft. These receptors all come from a human donor who donated a stem cell graft to a child with acute lymphoblastic leukemia.

This clonotype has just a few counts. The CDR3 DNA sequence: TGCAGCGTTGAAGGCGCCCCCTATGGCTACACCTTC. Translating it yields CSVEGAPYGYTF. The gene calls are TRBV29-1 and TRBJ1-2; D ambiguous. There are 12 residues in the CDR3. The V gene's germline CDR1 is SQVTM and CDR2 ANQGSEA. Trimming removed 1 base from V and 4 bases from J, with 7 bases in between.

This clonotype was detected a few times. The rearrangement joins TRBV12-3 or TRBV12-4 to TRBJ1-5, with a weak D call TRBD1 (5 bases). Trimming cost V 1 base and J 9 bases, with 10 bases left between them. The CDR3 extends over 13 amino acids. This CDR3 reads CASSLGPGGPQHF. As DNA, the CDR3 is TGTGCCAGCAGTTTAGGCCCCGGGGGGCCCCAGCATTTT.

J is TRBJ2-7 and V is TRBV25-1, with unresolved D. The CDR3 consists of 14 residues. Trimming removed 3 bases from V and 4 bases from J, with 13 bases in between. The germline CDR1 and CDR2 sequences are MGHDK and SYGVNS. This chain's CDR3 is CASSDVASPYEQYF. DNA for the CDR3: TGTGCCAGCAGTGATGTGGCCAGCCCGTACGAGCAGTACTTC.

The CDR3 DNA reads as TGTGCCAGCAGCTCTAGCGGGGGGGGCTTCTACGAGCAGTACTTC. Encoded protein: CASSSSGGGFYEQYF. The rearrangement uses TRBV7-6 and TRBJ2-7, with 12 positions matching TRBD2. Germline CDR1 SGHVS, CDR2 FNYEAQ. Losses at the gene ends were 4 bases for V and 3 bases for J; bases not matched to a gene: 4. There are 15 residues in the CDR3.

The V gene is TRBV18, the J gene TRBJ2-5, with 11 bases fitting TRBD2. Germline V gene data show CDR1 as KGHSH and CDR2 as LQKENI. The junction had 2 bases not matched to a gene; V was cut back by 1 base and J by 1 base. The CDR3 is 16 amino acids. The CDR3, as DNA: TGTGCCAGCTCACCACTAGCGGGGGGGATCCAAGAGACCCAGTACTTC. It is translated as CASSPLAGGIQETQYF.

This clonotype was seen at least ten times. The V gene is TRBV20-1, the J gene TRBJ1-2; 7 bases are shared with TRBD1. CDR1 is DFQATT, CDR2 SNEGSKA, per germline (reference sequence). This CDR3 spans 16 amino acids. Unmatched junction bases numbered 14, after V lost 3 bases and J lost 4 bases. For the CDR3, the DNA is TGCAGTGCTAGTCCCGTAACAGGGGTTTGGTCCTATGGCTACACCTTC. Encoded protein: CSASPVTGVWSYGYTF.

This clonotype was counted between two and nine times. The rearrangement links TRBV5-1 to TRBJ1-2; TRBD1 is a possible D gene (5 bases). V lost 5 bases and J 3 bases, leaving 17 bases between the germline ends. CDR1 and CDR2 (germline): SGHRS, YFSETQ. The length of the CDR3 is 15 residues. This chain's CDR3 is CASSLRDGEYYGYTF. CDR3 in DNA: TGCGCCAGCAGTCTTCGGGACGGCGAATACTATGGCTACACCTTC. Based on the CDR3 plus reference TRBV5-1 and TRBJ1-2, the full variable domain is KAGVTQTPRYLIKTRGQQVTLSCSPISGHRSVSWYQQTPGQGLQFLFEYFSETQRNKGNFPGRFSGRQFSNSRSEMNVSTLELGDSALYLCASSLRDGEYYGYTFGSGTRLTVV.

This clonotype was recorded a few times. The chain recombines TRBV5-1 with TRBJ2-7, with D possibly being TRBD1 (6 bases). The CDR3 is 15 residues long. V lost 0 bases and J lost 0, with 10 bases in between. In germline, CDR1 is SGHRS, CDR2 YFSETQ. The CDR3 is CASSLVRDNSYEQYF. The CDR3 DNA is TGCGCCAGCAGCTTGGTCCGGGACAACTCCTACGAGCAGTACTTC.

This clonotype was detected a few times. The chain carries TRBV5-1 and TRBJ2-7; 8 bases agree with TRBD1. V lost 2 bases to trimming and J lost 5 bases; unmatched junction nucleotides: 6. This CDR3 contains 14 residues. Germline assignment: CDR1 SGHRS and CDR2 YFSETQ. The CDR3 reads CASSLRGQGDEQYF. CDR3 bases: TGCGCCAGCAGCTTACGAGGACAGGGAGACGAGCAGTACTTC.

This clonotype was counted between two and nine times. The chain carries TRBV6-2 or TRBV6-3 and TRBJ1-1; D gene unclear. Per the germline V gene, CDR1 is MNHEY and CDR2 is SVGEGT. The CDR3 contains 13 residues. The V end was cut by 8 bases, the J end by 0 bases, with 10 bases between. Here the CDR3 reads CASGPDLNTEAFF. The CDR3 DNA sequence: TGTGCCAGCGGCCCCGACTTGAACACTGAAGCTTTCTTT.

This clonotype was picked up a small number of times. This chain joins TRBV29-1 and TRBJ2-1; 12 bases line up with TRBD2. Germline V gene data show CDR1 as SQVTM and CDR2 as ANQGSEA. The CDR3 runs to 15 residues. With V trimmed by 7 bases and J by 9 bases, 13 bases remained unmatched. The CDR3 nucleotides are TGCAGCGCCGAGAGTACTAGCGGGGGGTTCGGTGAGCAGTTCTTC. Encoded protein: CSAESTSGGFGEQFF.

The sample holds a few counts of this clonotype. The chain uses TRBV5-1 and TRBJ2-3; no firm D call. CDR1 is SGHRS and CDR2 is YFSETQ in the germline V gene. V lost 10 bases and J lost 4, with 19 bases in between. The CDR3 is 14 residues long. CDR3 residues: CAESDPRSPDTQYF. The DNA of the CDR3 is TGCGCCGAATCGGACCCACGATCGCCAGATACGCAGTATTTT.

The chain uses TRBV21-1 and TRBJ1-1. TRBV21-1 is classified as a pseudogene. This CDR3 contains 16 residues. This CDR3 reads CASSLPSKSLPGEAFF. The CDR3 DNA reads as TGTGCCAGCAGCCTACCGAGCAAAAGCCTCCCCGGTGAAGCTTTCTTT.

The genes are TRBV9 and TRBJ2-7; a weak D match, TRBD1 (5 bases). This CDR3 is built from 14 residues. Germline V gene sequence: CDR1 SGDLS, CDR2 YYNGEE. V shed 1 base and J shed 0 bases, with 8 bases lying between them. The CDR3 reads CASSVRQSSYEQYF. In DNA, the CDR3 is TGTGCCAGCAGCGTACGACAGAGCTCCTACGAGCAGTACTTC.

There are many counts of this clonotype. This chain connects TRBV5-1 to TRBJ2-1, with TRBD1 matching 9 bases. With 0 bases clipped from V and 5 bases from J, the junction kept 6 bases outside the gene matches. The germline CDR1 and CDR2 sequences are SGHRS and YFSETQ. The CDR3 runs 16 residues. Here the CDR3 reads CASSLGTGGRHNEQFF. In DNA form, the CDR3 reads TGCGCCAGCAGCTTGGGTACAGGGGGCCGGCACAATGAGCAGTTCTTC.

The rearrangement links TRBV5-6 to TRBJ1-1, with 7 bases identical to TRBD1. V shed 6 bases, J shed 6 bases, and the junction held 5 bases outside the gene matches. The CDR3 consists of 12 residues. The V gene's germline CDR1 is SGHDT and CDR2 YYEEEE. The CDR3 spells CASTPGGAEAFF. The CDR3 DNA follows: TGTGCCAGCACCCCAGGGGGAGCTGAAGCTTTCTTT.

This clonotype was picked up many times. The chain employs TRBV5-1 and TRBJ1-1; D not certain. The CDR3 sequence is 14 residues long. Germline CDR1 SGHRS, CDR2 YFSETQ. Trimming stripped 0 bases from V and 5 bases from J, with 11 bases between. CDR3 sequence reads: CASSLGQVGTEAFF. CDR3 nucleotide sequence: TGCGCCAGCAGCTTGGGGCAGGTGGGGACTGAAGCTTTCTTT. Using reference TRBV5-1 and TRBJ1-1 for the parts outside the CDR3, the full variable domain is KAGVTQTPRYLIKTRGQQVTLSCSPISGHRSVSWYQQTPGQGLQFLFEYFSETQRNKGNFPGRFSGRQFSNSRSEMNVSTLELGDSALYLCASSLGQVGTEAFFGQGTRLTVV.

This clonotype was picked up a small number of times. The rearrangement uses TRBV27 and TRBJ2-7, with 12 positions matching TRBD1. With 5 bases clipped from V and 2 bases from J, the junction kept 7 bases outside the gene matches. The CDR3 has 16 residues. In germline, CDR1 is MNHEY, CDR2 SMNVEV (reference sequence). The CDR3 loop reads CASSPRDRGRPYEQYF. Written as DNA, the CDR3 is TGTGCCAGCAGTCCCCGGGACAGGGGGCGACCCTACGAGCAGTACTTC.

The chain carries TRBV5-1 and TRBJ1-1; D remains unclear. The CDR3 sequence is 13 residues long. Germline V gives CDR1 SGHRS, CDR2 YFSETQ. Trimming pared 6 bases from V and 1 base from J, leaving 10 bases between. This chain's CDR3 is CASTLAGNTEAFF. CDR3 sequence (DNA): TGCGCCAGCACCCTGGCGGGGAACACTGAAGCTTTCTTT.

This clonotype was detected a few times. The chain couples TRBV6-1 to TRBJ2-4; D remains ambiguous. This CDR3 is built from 14 residues. Trimming stripped 5 bases from V and 0 bases from J, with 8 bases between. Germline-derived CDR1 and CDR2 are MNHNS and SASEGT. The CDR3 protein is CASSQQIAKNIQYF. The CDR3 DNA follows: TGTGCCAGCAGTCAACAGATAGCCAAAAACATTCAGTACTTC.

Concerning this clonotype itself: This may be a read error: a much more frequent sequence differs by one nucleotide. The chain joins TRBV7-2 to TRBJ1-1, with no clear D. The germline CDR1 and CDR2 sequences are SGHTA and FQGNSA. The CDR3 covers 15 residues. V was clipped by 5 bases and J by 1 base, with 14 bases between them. Here the CDR3 DNA reads TGTGCCAGCAGCAATTACCAATCAGCGAACACTGAAGCTTTCTTT. It specifies CASSNYQSANTEAFF.